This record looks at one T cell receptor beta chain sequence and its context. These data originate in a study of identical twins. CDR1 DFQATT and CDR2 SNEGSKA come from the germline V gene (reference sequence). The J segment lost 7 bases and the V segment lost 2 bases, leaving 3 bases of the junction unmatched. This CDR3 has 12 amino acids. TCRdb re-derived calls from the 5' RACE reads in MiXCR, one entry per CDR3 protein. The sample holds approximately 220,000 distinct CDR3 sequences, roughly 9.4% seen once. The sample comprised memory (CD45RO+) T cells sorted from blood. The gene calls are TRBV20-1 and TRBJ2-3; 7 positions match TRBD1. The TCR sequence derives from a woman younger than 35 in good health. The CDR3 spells CSARPTGNTQYF. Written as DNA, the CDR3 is TGCAGTGCTAGACCGACAGGGAATACGCAGTATTTT.